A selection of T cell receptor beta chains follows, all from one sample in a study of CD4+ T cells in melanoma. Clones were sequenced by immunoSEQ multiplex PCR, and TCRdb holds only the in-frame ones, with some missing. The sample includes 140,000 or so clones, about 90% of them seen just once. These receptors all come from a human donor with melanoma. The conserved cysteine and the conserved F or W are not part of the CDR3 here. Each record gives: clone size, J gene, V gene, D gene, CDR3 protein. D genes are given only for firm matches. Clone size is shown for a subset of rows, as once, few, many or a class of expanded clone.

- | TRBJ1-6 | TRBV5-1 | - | ASSVDSNNSPLH
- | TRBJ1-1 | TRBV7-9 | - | ASSLVEGNTEAF
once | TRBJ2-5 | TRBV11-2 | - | ASSPRSRGVGETQY
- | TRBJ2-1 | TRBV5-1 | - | ASSFAQNGDEQF
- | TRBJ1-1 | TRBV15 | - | ATSRGGRNLGTEAF
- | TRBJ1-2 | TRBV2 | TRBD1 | ASSRPGQDNYGYT
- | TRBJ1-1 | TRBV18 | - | ASSPSVNTEAF
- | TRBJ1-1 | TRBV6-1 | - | ASSPGLNTEAF
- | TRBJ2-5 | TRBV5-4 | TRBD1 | ASQASGQKETQY
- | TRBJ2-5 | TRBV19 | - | ASSISRSLGSGETQY
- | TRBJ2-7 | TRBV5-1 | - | ASSLQQRSYEQY
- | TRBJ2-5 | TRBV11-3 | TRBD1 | ASSLEREGTGNQETQY
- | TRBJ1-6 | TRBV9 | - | ASSVTYNSPLH
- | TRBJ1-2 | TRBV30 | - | AWDPGVYGYT
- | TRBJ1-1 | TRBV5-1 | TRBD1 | ASSPTGGQGNTEAF
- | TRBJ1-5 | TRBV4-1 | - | ASSQDPGGTQPQH
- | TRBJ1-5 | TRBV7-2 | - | ASGNSNQPQH
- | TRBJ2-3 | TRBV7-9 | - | ASSHGASELGDTQY
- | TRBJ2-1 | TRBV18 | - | ASSQRGRGVNNEQF
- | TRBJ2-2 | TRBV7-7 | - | ASSDLGTGELF
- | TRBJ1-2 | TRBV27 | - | ASRPPGGQIGGYT
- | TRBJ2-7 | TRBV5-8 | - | ASSKNLGGGVYEQY
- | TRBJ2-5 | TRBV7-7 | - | ASSLNARGETQY
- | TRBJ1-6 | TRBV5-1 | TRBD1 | ASSLAGDRFSPLH
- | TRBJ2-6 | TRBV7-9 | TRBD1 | ASSPTTGGTGANVLT
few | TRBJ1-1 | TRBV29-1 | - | SVVSPMNTEAF
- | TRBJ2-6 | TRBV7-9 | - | ASSLTPSQNSGANVLT
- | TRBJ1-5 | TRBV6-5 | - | ASSYLGRSSNQPQH
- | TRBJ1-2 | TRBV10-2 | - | ASLKQDNYGYT
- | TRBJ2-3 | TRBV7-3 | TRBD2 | ASSLGGGYTDTQY
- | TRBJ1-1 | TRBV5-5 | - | ASSGYRGGGITEAF
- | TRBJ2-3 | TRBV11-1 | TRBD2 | ASSPGLAADTQY
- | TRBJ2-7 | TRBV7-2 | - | ASSSPGSQGRYEQY
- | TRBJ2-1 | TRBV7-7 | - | ASSLGRSYNEQF
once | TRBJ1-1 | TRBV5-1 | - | ATKEGRNTEAF
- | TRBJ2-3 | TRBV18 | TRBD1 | ASTSNTGGVTDTQY